These 10 T cell receptor beta chains originate from one sample sequenced in a study of blood T cell repertoires in COVID-19. This table comes from immunoSEQ multiplex PCR, and its TCRdb copy is limited to in-frame clones, with some not included. The sample records about 180,000 clones, 80% to 90% being singletons. The sample comprised peripheral blood. The receptors here all came from a man younger than 35 who had recovered from COVID-19.

The chain has TRBV6-2 or TRBV6-3 and TRBJ1-1; perhaps TRBD1 as D (5 bases). The CDR3 spans 13 residues. V was pared by 4 bases and J by 5 bases, with 11 bases between. CDR1 and CDR2 from the germline V gene are MNHEY and SVGEGT. The CDR3 sequence is CASSWSRGTEAFF. CDR3 nucleotide sequence: TGTGCCAGCAGTTGGTCACGGGGGACTGAAGCTTTCTTT.

The chain recombines TRBV9 with TRBJ2-3, with D perhaps matching TRBD2 (6 bases). The CDR3 has 15 amino acids. V was trimmed by 2 bases and J by 2 bases, leaving 12 bases between them. Looked up from germline, CDR1 is SGDLS and CDR2 is YYNGEE. The chain's CDR3 is CASSVAGIITDTQYF. The CDR3, as DNA: TGTGCCAGCAGCGTTGCGGGGATAATCACAGATACGCAGTATTTT.

The genes are TRBV5-1 and TRBJ1-1, with D perhaps TRBD1 (6 bases). The CDR3 has 17 residues. CDR1 is SGHRS, CDR2 YFSETQ, per germline. V was clipped by 2 bases and J by 0 bases, with 17 bases between them. In DNA form, the CDR3 reads TGCGCCAGCAGCTTAAGGGGGAAAGTGAACATGAACACTGAAGCTTTCTTT. Its protein is CASSLRGKVNMNTEAFF. Full variable domain (remainder filled in from reference TRBV5-1 and TRBJ1-1): KAGVTQTPRYLIKTRGQQVTLSCSPISGHRSVSWYQQTPGQGLQFLFEYFSETQRNKGNFPGRFSGRQFSNSRSEMNVSTLELGDSALYLCASSLRGKVNMNTEAFFGQGTRLTVV.

This chain's CDR3 is CAISGNFYEQYF. DNA of the CDR3: TGTGCCATCAGTGGCAACTTCTACGAGCAGTACTTC. The V gene is TRBV10-3, the J gene TRBJ2-7; D is ambiguous. V was cut by 4 bases and J by 3 bases, with 7 bases left in between. Germline-derived CDR1 and CDR2 are ENHRY and SYGVKD. CDR3 length: 12 residues.

This clone was seen once. The rearrangement uses TRBV10-3 and TRBJ1-1; 8 bases align to TRBD1. The CDR3 consists of 15 residues. Germline trimming cut 4 bases from V and 0 bases from J; bases unmatched to any gene: 4. Germline lookup yields CDR1 ENHRY and CDR2 SYGVKD. The CDR3 loop is CAISGRTGLNTEAFF. The CDR3 bases are TGTGCCATCAGTGGGAGGACAGGGCTGAACACTGAAGCTTTCTTT.

This clone occurred a few times. The chain has TRBV7-9 and TRBJ1-5; D ambiguous. The CDR3 is made up of 14 amino acids. Germline V lookup: CDR1 SEHNR, CDR2 FQNEAQ (reference sequence). V gave up 5 bases and J gave up 4 bases, with 12 bases separating them. The CDR3 nucleotides read TGTGCCAGCAGCAGGGCCGGCGGGAATCAGCCCCAGCATTTT. Translation: CASSRAGGNQPQHF.

The chain couples TRBV7-2 to TRBJ2-1; 9 bases line up with TRBD2. The CDR3 runs 14 residues. V dropped 5 bases and J dropped 6; count of bases not matched to a gene: 5. Germline V gene lookup returns CDR1 SGHTA and CDR2 FQGNSA. This CDR3 reads CASSAGLARNEQFF. For the CDR3, the DNA is TGTGCCAGCAGCGCGGGACTAGCCCGCAATGAGCAGTTCTTC. The full variable domain, rest sourced from reference TRBV7-2 and TRBJ2-1, is GAGVSQSPSNKVTEKGKDVELRCDPISGHTALYWYRQSLGQGLEFLIYFQGNSAPDKSGLPSDRFSAERTGGSVSTLTIQRTQQEDSAVYLCASSAGLARNEQFFGPGTRLTVL.

The rearrangement links TRBV28 to TRBJ2-2; weak D call: TRBD2 (6 bases). The germline CDR1 and CDR2 sequences are MDHEN and SYDVKM. The CDR3 has 14 residues. The V end lost 5 bases, the J end lost 3 bases, and 10 bases lay between the germline ends. The CDR3 sequence is CASSGASDTGELFF. CDR3 sequence (DNA): TGTGCCAGCAGTGGGGCTAGCGACACCGGGGAGCTGTTTTTT. The full variable domain, in which reference TRBV28 and TRBJ2-2 provide the parts outside the CDR3, is DVKVTQSSRYLVKRTGEKVFLECVQDMDHENMFWYRQDPGLGLRLIYFSYDVKMKEKGDIPEGYSVSREKKERFSLILESASTNQTSMYLCASSGASDTGELFFGEGSRLTVL.

This chain uses TRBV5-1 with TRBJ2-7, with D perhaps TRBD1 (5 bases). The CDR3 is 13 amino acids. Germline values: CDR1 SGHRS, CDR2 YFSETQ. V lost 2 bases and J lost 3, with 9 bases in between. The CDR3 sequence: CASSLGAGYEQYF. The CDR3 nucleotides read TGCGCCAGCAGCTTAGGGGCAGGCTACGAGCAGTACTTC. Based on the CDR3 plus reference TRBV5-1 and TRBJ2-7, the full variable domain is KAGVTQTPRYLIKTRGQQVTLSCSPISGHRSVSWYQQTPGQGLQFLFEYFSETQRNKGNFPGRFSGRQFSNSRSEMNVSTLELGDSALYLCASSLGAGYEQYFGPGTRLTVT.

The chain carries TRBV5-5 and TRBJ1-1, with D maybe TRBD1 (6 bases). The CDR3 totals 15 residues. The germline V and J ends were trimmed by 2 bases and 1 base, with 12 bases remaining between them. CDR1 is SGHKS, CDR2 YYEKEE, per germline (reference sequence). The CDR3 region has the DNA TGTGCCAGCAGCTTATTCCAGGGGCCGAACACTGAAGCTTTCTTT. Its protein product is CASSLFQGPNTEAFF.